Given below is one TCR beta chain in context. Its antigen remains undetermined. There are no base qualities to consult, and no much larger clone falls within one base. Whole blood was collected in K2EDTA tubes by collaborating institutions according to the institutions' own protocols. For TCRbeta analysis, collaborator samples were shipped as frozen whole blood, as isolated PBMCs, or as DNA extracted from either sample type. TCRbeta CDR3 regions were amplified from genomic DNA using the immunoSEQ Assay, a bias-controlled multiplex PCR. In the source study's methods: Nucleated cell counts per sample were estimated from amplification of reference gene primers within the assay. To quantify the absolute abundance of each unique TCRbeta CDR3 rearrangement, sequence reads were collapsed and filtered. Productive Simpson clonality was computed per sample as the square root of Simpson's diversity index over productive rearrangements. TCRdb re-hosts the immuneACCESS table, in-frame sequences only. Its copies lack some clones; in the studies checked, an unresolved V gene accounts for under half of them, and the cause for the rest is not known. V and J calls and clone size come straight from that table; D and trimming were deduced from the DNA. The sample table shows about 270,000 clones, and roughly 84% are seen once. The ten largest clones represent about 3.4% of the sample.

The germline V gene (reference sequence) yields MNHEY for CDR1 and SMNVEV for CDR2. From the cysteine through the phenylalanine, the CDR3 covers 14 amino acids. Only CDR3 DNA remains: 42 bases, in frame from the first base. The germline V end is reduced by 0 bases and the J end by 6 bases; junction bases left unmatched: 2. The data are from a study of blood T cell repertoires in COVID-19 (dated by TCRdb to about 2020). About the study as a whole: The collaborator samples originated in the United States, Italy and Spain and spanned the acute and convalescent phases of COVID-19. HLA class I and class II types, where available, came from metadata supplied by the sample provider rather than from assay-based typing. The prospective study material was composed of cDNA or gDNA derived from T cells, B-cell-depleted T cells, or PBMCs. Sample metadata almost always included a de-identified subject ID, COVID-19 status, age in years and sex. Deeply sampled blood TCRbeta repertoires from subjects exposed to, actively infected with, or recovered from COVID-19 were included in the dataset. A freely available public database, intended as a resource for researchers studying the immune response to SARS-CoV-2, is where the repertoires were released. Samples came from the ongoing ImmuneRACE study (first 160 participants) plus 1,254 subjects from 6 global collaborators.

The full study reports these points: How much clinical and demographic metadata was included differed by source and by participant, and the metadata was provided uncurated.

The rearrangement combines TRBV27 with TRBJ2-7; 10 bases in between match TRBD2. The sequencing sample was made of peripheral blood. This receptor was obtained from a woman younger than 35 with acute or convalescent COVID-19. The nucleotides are TGTGCCAGCAGTTTATCAAGCGGGAGGGGCGAGCAGTACTTC. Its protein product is CASSLSSGRGEQYF.